The present T cell receptor beta chain was sequenced within a study of T cells in Graves' hyperthyroidism and ophthalmopathy. At the level of the study: Peripheral blood was drawn at first diagnosis, prior to all treatment.

The authors obtained PBMCs from 10 ml of fresh peripheral blood. The CDR3 totals 16 residues. The V gene's germline CDR1 is SGHTA and CDR2 FQGNSA. V was trimmed by 8 bases and J by 5 bases, leaving 23 bases between them. TCR beta CDR3 regions were amplified from RNA transcripts. TCR CDR3 underwent first-round RT-PCR with the HTBI primer set. TCRdb processed the multiplex PCR reads anew with MiXCR; each CDR3 protein has one entry. The table has roughly 250,000 distinct CDR3 sequences, 16% seen once. The material sequenced was blood. This clonotype was obtained from a woman aged 18-29 years with Graves' ophthalmopathy. This rearrangement joins TRBV7-2 to TRBJ2-3, with D perhaps given as TRBD1 or TRBD2 (8 bases each). The CDR3 spells CASGDRYGGAGDTQYF. CDR3 nucleotides: TGTGCCAGCGGGGACAGGTACGGGGGGGCCGGAGATACGCAGTATTTT.